This TCR beta chain was identified in a study of CXCR3-negative and CXCR3-positive naive CD8 T cells. Notes on the study in general: Relative to CXCR3-negative naive cells, CXCR3-positive naive cells had more hydrophobic TRB CDR3s. Naive subsets expressed similar surface CD5; TRB CDR3 features served to infer TCR strength. Diversity was high in both naive subsets and much lower in memory cells.

This CDR3 is built from 14 residues. Germline V gives CDR1 LNHDA, CDR2 SQIVND (reference sequence). UMI-tagged TRB cDNA libraries were built via 5' RACE. TCRdb re-called the 5' RACE reads; one entry per CDR3 protein, DNA not given. The sample spans roughly 140,000 distinct CDR3 sequences; the ten largest clones claim about 0.3%. The authors gated naive CD8+ T cells as CD45RO-CCR7+CD27+CD95-. About this clonotype itself: Its antigen is not identified.

The clonotype originates from a human donor in good health. Some clones in this sample may be carry-over from other donors' samples. This sequence joins TRBV19 and TRBJ2-1. The sequenced sample was naive CXCR3+ CD8+ T cells from blood. The subset was: CD45RO-CCR7+CD27+CD95- naive CD8+ T cells expressing CXCR3 (TNR3+). The CDR3 loop reads CASSIGGSNNEQFF. Drawing the rest from reference TRBV19 and TRBJ2-1, the complete variable domain is DGGITQSPKYLFRKEGQNVTLSCEQNLNHDAMYWYRQDPGQGLRLIYYSQIVNDFQKGDIAEGYSVSREKKESFPLTVTSAQKNPTAFYLCASSIGGSNNEQFFGPGTRLTVL.